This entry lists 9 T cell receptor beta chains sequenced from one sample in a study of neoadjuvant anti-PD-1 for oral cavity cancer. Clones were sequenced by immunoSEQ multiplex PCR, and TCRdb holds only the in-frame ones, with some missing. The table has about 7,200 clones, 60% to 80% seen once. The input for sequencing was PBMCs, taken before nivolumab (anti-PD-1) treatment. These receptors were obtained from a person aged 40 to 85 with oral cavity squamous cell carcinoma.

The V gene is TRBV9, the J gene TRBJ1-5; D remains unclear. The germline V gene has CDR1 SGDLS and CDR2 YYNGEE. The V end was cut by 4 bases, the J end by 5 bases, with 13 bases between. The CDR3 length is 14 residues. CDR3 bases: TGTGCCAGCAGCCCACGAGACATCGATCAGCCCCAGCATTTT. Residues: CASSPRDIDQPQHF.

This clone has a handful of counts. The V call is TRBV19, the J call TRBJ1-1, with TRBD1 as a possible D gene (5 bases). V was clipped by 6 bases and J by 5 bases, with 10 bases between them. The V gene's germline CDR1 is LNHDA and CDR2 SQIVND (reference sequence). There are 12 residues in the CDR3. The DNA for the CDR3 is TGTGCCAGTAGCAACAGGAGAACTGAAGCTTTCTTT. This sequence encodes CASSNRRTEAFF.

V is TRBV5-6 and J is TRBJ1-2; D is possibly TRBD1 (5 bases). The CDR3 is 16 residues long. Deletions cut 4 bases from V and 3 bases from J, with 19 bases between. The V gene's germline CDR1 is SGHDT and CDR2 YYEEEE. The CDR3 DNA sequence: TGTGCCAGCAGCCCCCGAGTTCTACAGGTGTACTATGGCTACACCTTC. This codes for CASSPRVLQVYYGYTF.

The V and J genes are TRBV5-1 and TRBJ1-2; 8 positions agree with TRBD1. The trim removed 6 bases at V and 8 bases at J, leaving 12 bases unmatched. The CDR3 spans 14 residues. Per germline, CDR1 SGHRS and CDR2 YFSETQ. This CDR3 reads CASTPFDRGGGYTF. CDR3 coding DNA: TGCGCCAGCACGCCCTTCGACAGGGGCGGCGGCTACACCTTC.

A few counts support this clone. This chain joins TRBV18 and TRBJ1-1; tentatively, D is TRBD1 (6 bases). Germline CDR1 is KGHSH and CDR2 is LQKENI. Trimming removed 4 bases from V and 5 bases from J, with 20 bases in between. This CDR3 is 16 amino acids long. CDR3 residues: CASSRPSRGGWTEAFF. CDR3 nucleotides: TGTGCCAGCTCACGGCCCTCCAGGGGTGGTTGGACTGAAGCTTTCTTT.

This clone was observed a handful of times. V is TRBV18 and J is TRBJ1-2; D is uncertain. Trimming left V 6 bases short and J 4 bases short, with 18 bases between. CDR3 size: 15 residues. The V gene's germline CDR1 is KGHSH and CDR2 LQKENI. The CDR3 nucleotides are TGTGCCAGCTCCCAGGAACCCGAATCTTTCTATGGCTACACCTTC. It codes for CASSQEPESFYGYTF.

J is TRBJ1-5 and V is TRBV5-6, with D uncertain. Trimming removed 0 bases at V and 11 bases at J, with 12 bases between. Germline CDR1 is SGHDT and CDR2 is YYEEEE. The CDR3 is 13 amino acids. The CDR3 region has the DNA TGTGCCAGCAGCTTGGAGGCCGGCGAGGCCCAGCATTTT. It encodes CASSLEAGEAQHF.

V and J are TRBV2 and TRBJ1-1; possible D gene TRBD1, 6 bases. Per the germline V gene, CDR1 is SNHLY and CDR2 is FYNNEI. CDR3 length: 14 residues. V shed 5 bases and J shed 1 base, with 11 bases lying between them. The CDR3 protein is CASSLGGGNTEAFF. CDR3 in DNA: TGTGCCAGCAGTCTTGGAGGGGGGAACACTGAAGCTTTCTTT.

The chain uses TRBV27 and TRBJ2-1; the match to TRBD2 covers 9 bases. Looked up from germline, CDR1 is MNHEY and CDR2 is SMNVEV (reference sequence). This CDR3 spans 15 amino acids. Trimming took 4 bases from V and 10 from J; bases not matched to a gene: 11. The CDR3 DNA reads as TGTGCCAGCAGTTATATGACTAGCGGTGGTTCGGAGCAGTTCTTC. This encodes CASSYMTSGGSEQFF.